The 22 T cell receptor beta chains below all came from one sample that was sequenced in a study of OX40 agonist ivuxolimab in advanced cancers. Some clones are missing from TCRdb's copy, which holds only in-frame ones; the method was immunoSEQ multiplex PCR. The sample lists over 50,000 clones, more than 70% occurring once. The specimen was CD4+ or CD8+ T cells sorted from blood, collected in a trial of the OX40 agonist ivuxolimab. The receptors stem from an adult with an advanced solid tumor such as melanoma, head and neck, liver or kidney cancer.

The CDR3 DNA is TGTGCCAGCAGAAAAAGGGTGTCGACAGGCTATGGGTCCCAGTACTTC. The encoded protein is CASRKRVSTGYGSQYF. V gene TRBV28 combines with J gene TRBJ2-5; weak D call: TRBD1 (6 bases). The germline V and J ends were trimmed by 6 bases and 9 bases, with 26 bases remaining between them. The CDR3 has 16 amino acids. Germline CDR1 reads MDHEN; CDR2 reads SYDVKM.

The chain couples TRBV11-1 to TRBJ2-7; 8 bases map to TRBD1. CDR1 is SGHAT and CDR2 is FQDESV in the germline V gene (reference sequence). V lost 5 bases and J lost 3; bases outside the gene matches: 6. The CDR3 extends over 14 amino acids. The CDR3 region has the DNA TGTGCCAGCAGCCCCGTCAGGGGGCACTACGAGCAGTACTTC. Translated, it gives CASSPVRGHYEQYF. Looking up the rest from reference TRBV11-1 and TRBJ2-7 gives the full variable domain: EAEVAQSPRYKITEKSQAVAFWCDPISGHATLYWYRQILGQGPELLVQFQDESVVDDSQLPKDRFSAERLKGVDSTLKIQPAELGDSAMYLCASSPVRGHYEQYFGPGTRLTVT.

The CDR3 DNA is TGTGCCAGCAGGACAACTGGAAACACCATATATTTT. Translated, it gives CASRTTGNTIYF. The chain recombines TRBV6-5 with TRBJ1-3; no reliable D call. This CDR3 region has 12 residues. V dropped 6 bases and J dropped 2 bases, with 5 bases sitting between them. Germline V gene data show CDR1 as MNHEY and CDR2 as SVGAGI.

The chain recombines TRBV25-1 with TRBJ2-5; possibly TRBD1 for D (5 bases). The last part of the DNA fits TRBJ2-7 better; the J call may be wrong. CDR1 MGHDK and CDR2 SYGVNS come from the germline V gene. The CDR3 covers 13 residues. CDR3 amino acids: CASSPGRAYEQYF. Written as DNA, the CDR3 is TGTGCCAGCAGTCCGGGCAGGGCCTACGAGCAGTACTTC.

This chain links TRBV18 with TRBJ1-2, with a weak D call TRBD1 (6 bases). Trimming removed 6 bases from V and 2 bases from J, with 13 bases in between. The CDR3 runs to 14 residues. Per the germline V gene, CDR1 is KGHSH and CDR2 is LQKENI. In nucleotides, the CDR3 is TGTGCCAGCTCCCCCCCACAGGGCAACTATGGCTACACCTTC. This translates into CASSPPQGNYGYTF.

DNA for the CDR3: TGTGCCAGCAGTCAGGGGGCAAGCAATCAGCCCCAGCATTTT. It yields the protein CASSQGASNQPQHF. This sequence joins TRBV6-6 and TRBJ1-5; TRBD1 matches at 8 bases. CDR1 is MNHNY, CDR2 SVGAGI, per germline (reference sequence). Germline trimming cut 5 bases from V and 1 base from J; bases unmatched to any gene: 1. The CDR3 has 14 amino acids.

V gene TRBV6-5 combines with J gene TRBJ1-1; unclear D gene. The CDR3 is made up of 12 amino acids. Germline lookup yields CDR1 MNHEY and CDR2 SVGAGI. V was cut by 4 bases and J by 1 base, with 4 bases left in between. The CDR3 DNA is TGTGCCAGCAGTTCGGGGAACACTGAAGCTTTCTTT. Translating it yields CASSSGNTEAFF.

The V and J genes are TRBV5-4 and TRBJ1-5, with D maybe TRBD1 (6 bases). Germline assignment: CDR1 SGHNT and CDR2 YYREEE (reference sequence). The CDR3 sequence is 14 residues long. Trimming removed 0 bases at V and 7 bases at J, with 11 bases between. CDR3 sequence: CASSLDRVTQPQHF. The CDR3 DNA reads as TGTGCCAGCAGCTTGGACAGGGTCACCCAGCCCCAGCATTTT.

The gene calls are TRBV13 and TRBJ1-2; 9 bases agree with TRBD1. Germline CDR1 reads PRHDT; CDR2 reads FYEKMQ (reference sequence). This CDR3 is built from 15 residues. J lost 5 bases, V lost 4 bases, and 8 bases had no gene match. The CDR3 loop reads CASSWSGTGWYGYTF. For the CDR3, the DNA is TGTGCCAGCAGCTGGTCCGGGACAGGGTGGTATGGCTACACCTTC. The full variable domain, its missing parts supplied by reference TRBV13 and TRBJ1-2, is AAGVIQSPRHLIKEKRETATLKCYPIPRHDTVYWYQQGPGQDPQFLISFYEKMQSDKGSIPDRFSAQQFSDYHSELNMSSLELGDSALYFCASSWSGTGWYGYTFGSGTRLTVV.

The rearrangement joins TRBV19 to TRBJ1-5, with no clear D. V lost 3 bases and J lost 1, with 7 bases in between. This CDR3 comprises 14 residues. Germline lookup yields CDR1 LNHDA and CDR2 SQIVND (reference sequence). CDR3 region: CASSMRVSNQPQHF. The CDR3 DNA reads as TGTGCCAGTAGTATGAGGGTCAGCAATCAGCCCCAGCATTTT.

The rearrangement links TRBV18 to TRBJ1-2, with 8 bases matching TRBD1. The CDR3 length is 14 residues. With V trimmed by 3 bases and J by 7 bases, 7 bases remained unmatched. Per the germline V gene, CDR1 is KGHSH and CDR2 is LQKENI. In DNA form, the CDR3 reads TGTGCCAGCTCACCGCCTTTCGGACAGGGTGGCTACACCTTC. Translation: CASSPPFGQGGYTF.

This chain joins TRBV4-2 and TRBJ1-2; D is unclear. This CDR3 is 16 amino acids long. V lost 0 bases to trimming and J lost 0 bases, with 11 bases between them. Looked up from germline, CDR1 is LGHNA and CDR2 is YNFKEQ. In nucleotides, the CDR3 is TGTGCCAGCAGCCAAGAAAAGAACAGCCCTAACTATGGCTACACCTTC. This translates into CASSQEKNSPNYGYTF.

The chain employs TRBV30 and TRBJ2-3; tentatively, D is TRBD2 (6 bases). The germline V gene has CDR1 GTSNPN and CDR2 SVGIG (reference sequence). V was pared by 8 bases and J by 4 bases, with 13 bases between. CDR3 length: 12 residues. The CDR3 is CARGETADTQYF. The CDR3 coding sequence is TGTGCCCGCGGGGAGACAGCAGATACGCAGTATTTT.

This chain joins TRBV30 and TRBJ2-5; D is unresolved. Trimming left V 1 base short and J 2 bases short, with 8 bases between. CDR1 is GTSNPN, CDR2 SVGIG, per germline (reference sequence). This CDR3 has 13 residues. The CDR3 region is CAWSGAAQETQYF. The CDR3 DNA sequence: TGTGCCTGGAGTGGAGCAGCTCAAGAGACCCAGTACTTC. Drawing the rest from reference TRBV30 and TRBJ2-5, the complete variable domain is SQTIHQWPATLVQPVGSPLSLECTVEGTSNPNLYWYRQAAGRGLQLLFYSVGIGQISSEVPQNLSASRPQDRQFILSSKKLLLSDSGFYLCAWSGAAQETQYFGPGTRLLVL.

The genes are TRBV15 and TRBJ2-2; D uncertain. The germline V and J ends were trimmed by 6 bases and 5 bases, with 13 bases remaining between them. The V gene's germline CDR1 is LNHNV and CDR2 YYDKDF (reference sequence). This CDR3 region has 14 residues. The CDR3 is CATRGSPSTGELFF. The CDR3 DNA is TGTGCCACCAGGGGCAGTCCGAGTACCGGGGAGCTGTTTTTT. The entire variable domain, with the rest obtained from reference TRBV15 and TRBJ2-2, is as follows: DAMVIQNPRYQVTQFGKPVTLSCSQTLNHNVMYWYQQKSSQAPKLLFHYYDKDFNNEADTPDNFQSRRPNTSFCFLDIRSPGLGDTAMYLCATRGSPSTGELFFGEGSRLTVL.

The chain employs TRBV11-2 and TRBJ2-3; 7 bases align to TRBD1. The trim removed 7 bases at V and 2 bases at J, leaving 9 bases unmatched. The germline CDR1 and CDR2 sequences are SGHAT and FQNNGV. The CDR3 totals 15 residues. The CDR3 coding sequence is TGTGCCAGCACCGTCAGACAGGGCCCCACAGATACGCAGTATTTT. Amino acids: CASTVRQGPTDTQYF. Full variable domain (missing parts from reference TRBV11-2 and TRBJ2-3): EAGVAQSPRYKIIEKRQSVAFWCNPISGHATLYWYQQILGQGPKLLIQFQNNGVVDDSQLPKDRFSAERLKGVDSTLKIQPAKLEDSAVYLCASTVRQGPTDTQYFGPGTRLTVL.

The rearrangement joins TRBV19 to TRBJ2-7; 7 nucleotides line up with TRBD1. Looked up from germline, CDR1 is LNHDA and CDR2 is SQIVND (reference sequence). The CDR3 length is 15 residues. The trim removed 2 bases at V and 7 bases at J, leaving 11 bases unmatched. CDR3 nucleotides: TGTGCCAGTAGTATAAAGAGGGGGCCCGCGGATGAGCAGTACTTC. Protein product: CASSIKRGPADEQYF.

This clone was observed a handful of times. The V call is TRBV6-5, the J call TRBJ1-1, with TRBD1 as a possible D gene (6 bases). V lost 11 bases to trimming and J lost 8 bases, with 18 bases between them. This CDR3 has 12 residues. CDR1 is MNHEY, CDR2 SVGAGI, per germline. The CDR3 here is CASKGGTSEAFF. In nucleotides, the CDR3 is TGTGCCTCTAAAGGGGGGACCTCCGAAGCTTTCTTT.

The rearrangement uses TRBV10-3 and TRBJ2-2; 8 bases agree with TRBD1. V gave up 6 bases and J gave up 5 bases; unmatched junction bases: 2. The CDR3 has 13 amino acids. CDR1 and CDR2 from the germline V gene are ENHRY and SYGVKD. The CDR3 DNA sequence: TGTGCCATCAGGACAGGGGAAACCGGGGAGCTGTTTTTT. Amino acid sequence: CAIRTGETGELFF.

This clone has only a few counts. The CDR3 loop reads CASRGYEQYF. CDR3 coding DNA: TGTGCCAGCAGGGGCTACGAGCAGTACTTC. The chain joins TRBV2 to TRBJ2-7; D gene ambiguous. V shed 6 bases and J shed 3 bases, with 3 bases lying between them. Germline assignment: CDR1 SNHLY and CDR2 FYNNEI. This CDR3 region has 10 residues. Drawing the rest from reference TRBV2 and TRBJ2-7, the complete variable domain is EPEVTQTPSHQVTQMGQEVILRCVPISNHLYFYWYRQILGQKVEFLVSFYNNEISEKSEIFDDQFSVERPDGSNFTLKIRSTKLEDSAMYFCASRGYEQYFGPGTRLTVT.

This chain connects TRBV2 to TRBJ2-5; D not resolved. The CDR3 is made up of 13 amino acids. Between the trimmed V and J ends, which lost 4 bases and 3 bases, there was a span of 9 bases. Germline V gives CDR1 SNHLY, CDR2 FYNNEI. The CDR3 sequence: CASSGQRKETQYF. The CDR3 DNA follows: TGTGCCAGCAGTGGGCAGAGGAAAGAGACCCAGTACTTC.

This clone was seen once. The chain is built from TRBV6-1 and TRBJ1-5; TRBD1 agrees at 12 bases. The CDR3 is 16 amino acids. Unmatched junction bases numbered 5, after V lost 3 bases and J lost 5 bases. Germline CDR1 is MNHNS and CDR2 is SASEGT. The CDR3 region is CASSDPGQGAYQPQHF. The CDR3 DNA reads TGTGCCAGCAGTGACCCGGGACAGGGGGCTTATCAGCCCCAGCATTTT.